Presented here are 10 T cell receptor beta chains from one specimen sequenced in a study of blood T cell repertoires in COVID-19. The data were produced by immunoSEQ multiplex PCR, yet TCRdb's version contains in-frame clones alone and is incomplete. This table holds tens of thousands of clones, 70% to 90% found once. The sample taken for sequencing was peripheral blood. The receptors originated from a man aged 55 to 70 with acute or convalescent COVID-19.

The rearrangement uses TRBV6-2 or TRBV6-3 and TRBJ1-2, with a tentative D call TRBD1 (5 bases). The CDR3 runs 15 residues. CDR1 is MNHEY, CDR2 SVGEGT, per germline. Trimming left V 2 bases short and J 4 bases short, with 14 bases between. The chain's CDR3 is CASSYTETAIYGYTF. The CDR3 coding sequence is TGTGCCAGCAGTTACACAGAGACAGCCATCTATGGCTACACCTTC.

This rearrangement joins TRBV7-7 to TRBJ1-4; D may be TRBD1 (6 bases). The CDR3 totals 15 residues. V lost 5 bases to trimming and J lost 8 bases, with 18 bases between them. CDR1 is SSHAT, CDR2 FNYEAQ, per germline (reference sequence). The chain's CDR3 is CASSPGGGLGEKLFF. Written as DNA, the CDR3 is TGTGCCAGCAGCCCTGGCGGGGGCTTAGGCGAAAAACTGTTTTTT. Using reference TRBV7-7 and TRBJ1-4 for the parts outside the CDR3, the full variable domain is GAGVSQSPRYKVTKRGQDVTLRCDPISSHATLYWYQQALGQGPEFLTYFNYEAQPDKSGLPSDRFSAERPEGSISTLTIQRTEQRDSAMYRCASSPGGGLGEKLFFGSGTQLSVL.

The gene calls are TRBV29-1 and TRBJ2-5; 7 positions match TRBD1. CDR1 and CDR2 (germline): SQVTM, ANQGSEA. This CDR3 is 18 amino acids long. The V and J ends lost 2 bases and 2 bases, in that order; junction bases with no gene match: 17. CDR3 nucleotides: TGCAGCGTTGAATTTTTCGGTAATACAGGGGCCCTACAAGAGACCCAGTACTTC. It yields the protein CSVEFFGNTGALQETQYF.

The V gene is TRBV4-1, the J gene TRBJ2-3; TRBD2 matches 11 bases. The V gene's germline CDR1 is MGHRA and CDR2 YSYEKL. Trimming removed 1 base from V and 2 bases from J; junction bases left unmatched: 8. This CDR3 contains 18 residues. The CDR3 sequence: CASSQVSGTSGYTDTQYF. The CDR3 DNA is TGCGCCAGCAGCCAAGTGTCAGGGACTAGCGGATACACAGATACGCAGTATTTT.

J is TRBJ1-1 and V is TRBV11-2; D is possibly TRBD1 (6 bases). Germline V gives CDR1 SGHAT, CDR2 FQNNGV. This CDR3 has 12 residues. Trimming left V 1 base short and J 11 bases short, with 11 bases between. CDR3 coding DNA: TGTGCCAGCAGCTTAGGACAGGCCCAGGCTTTCTTT. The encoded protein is CASSLGQAQAFF.

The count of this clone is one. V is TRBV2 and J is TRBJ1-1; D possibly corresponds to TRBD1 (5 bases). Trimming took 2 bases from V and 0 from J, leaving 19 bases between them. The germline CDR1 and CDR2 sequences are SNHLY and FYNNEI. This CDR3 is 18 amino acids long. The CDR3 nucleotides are TGTGCCAGCAGTGAATTAGGTAGTGACAGCCGGATGAACACTGAAGCTTTCTTT. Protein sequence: CASSELGSDSRMNTEAFF.

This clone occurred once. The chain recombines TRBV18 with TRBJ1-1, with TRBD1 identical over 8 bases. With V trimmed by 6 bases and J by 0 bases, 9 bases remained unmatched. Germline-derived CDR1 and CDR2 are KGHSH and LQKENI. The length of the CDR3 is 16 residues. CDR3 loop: CASSHNPGQVNTEAFF. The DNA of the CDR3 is TGTGCCAGCTCCCACAATCCGGGACAGGTGAACACTGAAGCTTTCTTT.

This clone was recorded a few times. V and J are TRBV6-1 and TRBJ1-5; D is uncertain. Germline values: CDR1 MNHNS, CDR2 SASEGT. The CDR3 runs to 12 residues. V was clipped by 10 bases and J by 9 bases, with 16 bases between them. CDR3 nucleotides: TGTGCCATTGGGCCCCAAAATACGCCCCAGCATTTT. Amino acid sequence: CAIGPQNTPQHF.

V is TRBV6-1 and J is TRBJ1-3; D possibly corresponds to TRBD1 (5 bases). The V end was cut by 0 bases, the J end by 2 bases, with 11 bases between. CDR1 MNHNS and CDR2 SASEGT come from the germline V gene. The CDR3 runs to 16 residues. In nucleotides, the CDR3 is TGTGCCAGCAGTGAAGCGCCAGGGATAGCTGGAAACACCATATATTTT. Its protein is CASSEAPGIAGNTIYF.

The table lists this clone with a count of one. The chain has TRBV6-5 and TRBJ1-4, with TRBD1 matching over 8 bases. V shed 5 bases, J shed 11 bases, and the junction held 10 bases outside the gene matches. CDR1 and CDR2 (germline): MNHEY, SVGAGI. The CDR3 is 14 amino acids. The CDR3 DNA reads TGTGCCAGCAGTACGGACAGGGCAGGTTGGAAACTGTTTTTT. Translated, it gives CASSTDRAGWKLFF.